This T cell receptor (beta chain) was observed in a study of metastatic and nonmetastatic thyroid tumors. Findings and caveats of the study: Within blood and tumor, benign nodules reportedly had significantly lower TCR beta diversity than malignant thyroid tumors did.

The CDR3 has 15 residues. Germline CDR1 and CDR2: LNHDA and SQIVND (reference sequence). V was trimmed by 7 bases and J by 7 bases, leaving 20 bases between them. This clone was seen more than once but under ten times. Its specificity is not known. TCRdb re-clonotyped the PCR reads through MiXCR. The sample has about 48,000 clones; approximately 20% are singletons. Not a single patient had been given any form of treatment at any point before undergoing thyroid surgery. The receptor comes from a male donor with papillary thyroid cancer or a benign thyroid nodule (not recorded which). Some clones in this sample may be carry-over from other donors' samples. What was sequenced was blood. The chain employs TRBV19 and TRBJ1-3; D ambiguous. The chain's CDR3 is CASTPSEGRVNTIYF. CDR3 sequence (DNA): TGTGCCAGTACTCCCTCGGAGGGTAGGGTCAACACCATATATTTT.